The present entry profiles one TCR beta chain with its context. This clone was seen only once. Its binding antigen is unknown. No base quality values were provided; no much bigger clone lies one nucleotide off. CDR1 and CDR2, looked up from the germline V gene, are SGHTA and FQGNSA. From the cysteine up to the phenylalanine, the CDR3 has a length of 14 residues. The entry retains the CDR3 DNA only, 42 bases that are in frame from base 1. The germline V end is reduced by 4 bases and the J end by 4 bases; junction bases left unmatched: 5. These data belong to a study of PD-L1 blockade in urothelial cancer (dated by TCRdb to between 2016 and 2019). About the full investigation: Every patient began therapy in 2014 and was given atezolizumab 1,200 mg intravenously every 3 weeks. Patients had an ECOG performance status of 0 or 1 and had received between 0 and 3 prior chemotherapy regimens. Blood samples were analyzed at two time points: 3 weeks after treatment start (second dose) and 6 weeks after treatment start. About 90% of the 29 patients were identified as males with urothelial cancer of bladder origin, and a prior smoking history was reported by 18 of 29 patients. Blood samples gave a median of 141,255 T cells and 82,636 unique TCRs, with a median clonality of roughly 0.081. Pretreatment blood TCR-seq was available for about 27 patients, at least one posttreatment blood collection was obtained for some 25 patients, and tumor TCR-seq was available for some 25 patients. Durable clinical benefit was defined as progression-free survival longer than 6 months, and TCR features were also tested against progression-free and overall survival. Durable clinical benefit was achieved by nine patients but not by the remaining 20. The study, an exploratory multi-omic analysis, examined somatic, immune and clinical correlates of response to PD-L1 blockade with atezolizumab in urothelial cancer. Whole exome sequencing and RNA sequencing of pretreatment tumors were performed alongside TCR sequencing in the same patients. Pretreatment tumor samples, along with matched peripheral blood serially collected before and after atezolizumab treatment, were subjected to TCR sequencing. Broader findings and caveats from the paper: Improved progression-free and overall survival was found to be associated with pretreatment peripheral blood TCR clonality below the median. Because of the small sample size (n of about 30) and the many exploratory analyses performed, the results are intended to be regarded as hypothesis-generating. Greater expansion of tumor-associated TCR clones in peripheral blood 3 weeks after the start of treatment was observed in patients with durable benefit (n ≈ 22, p = 0.022).

Interpreted using the paper, the time point label stands for: peripheral blood 6 weeks after treatment start. A total of roughly 31 patients with locally advanced or metastatic urothelial carcinoma, treated at Memorial Sloan Kettering on a trial protocol, made up the cohort. Peripheral blood mononuclear cells were collected pretreatment and during treatment, with between 1 and 8 total time points per patient. The Qiagen DNeasy Blood extraction kit was used to purify genomic DNA from total PBMCs and from tumor samples. PBMCs were collected pretreatment and during treatment and were isolated and stored as previously described. Each PCR received spiked-in synthetic TCR analog templates so that absolute template abundance could be estimated from read counts. The immunoSEQ assay used bias-controlled V and J gene primers to amplify TCRbeta CDR3 regions from genomic DNA. Sequencing of rearranged TCRbeta segments was performed at approximately 20X coverage. Processing in the source paper ran as follows. Sequencing errors were corrected by clustering, and CDR3s were annotated against IMGT so that V, D and J genes could be assigned. Out-of-frame and stop-codon sequences were excluded, and only productive TCRbeta rearrangements were used in downstream analyses. Clonality was calculated as one minus the Shannon entropy normalized by the log of the number of unique productive sequences. Fisher's exact test with Benjamini-Hochberg correction, at a threshold of adjusted p below 0.01, was used to find clones that differed between time points or between blood and tumor. This immuneACCESS table, as held by TCRdb, lists in-frame sequences with V and J called but not all clones. Of the missing ones, under half trace to an unresolved V gene in checked studies; the others have no known cause. For V, J and clone size, that table is used; D and trimming come from the DNA. The sample contains around 49,000 clones, roughly 86% of them found a single time. Jointly, the top ten make up roughly 13% of the sample.

This TCR was recovered from a man in his 60s with urothelial cancer. The chain is assembled from TRBV7-2 and TRBJ1-2, with 8 junctional bases fitting TRBD1. Sequenced material: PBMCs, taken around atezolizumab (anti-PD-L1) treatment. The sequenced DNA: TGTGCCAGCAGCTCATTGACAGGGGCCTATGGCTACACCTTC. Translated, it gives CASSSLTGAYGYTF.